This record concerns one TCR beta chain sequence. It lacks a known antigen. Per-base quality was not reported, and no clone a single base away is much larger than it. The library was produced with 5' RACE. TCRdb records Illumina HiSeq 2500 as the sequencer. A second PCR of about 7 to 12 cycles was performed with a sample-barcoded 5' primer and a J-beta primer mix. A unique molecular identifier was introduced onto each TCR beta cDNA molecule by a template-switch 5' adaptor carrying 12 random nucleotides. Each sample yielded at least 2.5 million CDR3-containing paired-end reads. The Mint cDNA synthesis kit, primed by a TRBC-specific oligonucleotide, was used to synthesize first-strand cDNA from all RNA. Following uracil-DNA glycosylase treatment, a first 18-cycle PCR with universal primers M1SS and BC2_uni_R was performed on all cDNA. Per the source publication's procedure: Normalization of each sample was performed by random selection of 1 million high-quality reads, each carrying a distinct molecular identifier. Reads sharing molecular identifiers were discarded rather than binned into consensus sequences. CDR3 identification, clonotype clustering and error correction used MiTCR with a Q25 quality threshold and the strictest error-elimination algorithm. Lower-bound total TCR beta diversity was estimated with a nonparametric unseen species model using Euler transformation. Through fastp at Q25 and MiXCR, TCRdb rebuilt clones from the public reads, retaining in-frame beta chains. One record per CDR3 amino acid sequence lists the most common genes and DNA. The V and J calls come from TCRdb's annotation, not from the publication. The sample table records 780,000 or so distinct CDR3 sequences; about 55% of these occur just once. The ten most abundant clones make up approximately 40% of the sample.

Via the germline V gene (reference sequence), CDR1 is LGHDT and CDR2 YNNKEL. The CDR3 measures 14 amino acids from cysteine to phenylalanine. Of all the DNA, just the CDR3 is kept, 42 bases in frame from base 1. Trimmed from V: 2 bases; trimmed from J: 5 bases; junction bases lacking a gene match: 4. The roughly 42 donors, aged about 6 to 100 years, were systemically healthy Caucasian individuals from Russia. Each donor gave 8 to 10 milliliters of peripheral blood, drawn into EDTA-treated Vacutainer tubes. Ficoll-Paque density-gradient centrifugation was used to isolate PBMCs, with at least 6.5 million per sample. Total RNA was extracted from PBMCs with Trizol reagent, with at least 5.5 micrograms obtained per sample. Naive CD45RAhigh/CD27high T cell percentages were measured by flow cytometry on a PBMC aliquot from every donor. This sample is part of a study of blood T cells in healthy people across ages (dated by TCRdb to 2014 to 2015). For context, the study as a whole: Template switching captured roughly one uniquely barcoded TCR beta cDNA molecule per two T cells in model experiments. The study measured age-related changes in TCR beta repertoire diversity using deep sequencing normalized with unique cDNA molecular identifiers. Four age groups were formed from the donors: young (average about 17 years), middle-aged (approximately 40), aged (under 70) and long-lived (about 80). To avoid experimental bias, donors of different ages were spread randomly across the sequencing lanes. The study analyzed two additional independent replicas of 1 million unique cDNA reads from the same blood draw for two donors, one aged 18 to 29 and one aged 80 or older. Overall study outcomes, separate from this receptor: As age increased, observed TCR beta diversity per million T cells dropped in a roughly linear way, and a significant reduction was already evident by age roughly 40. The percentage of naive T cells measured by flow cytometry correlated strongly with observed TCR beta diversity. Estimates of total diversity from one million sequenced T cells were regarded as lower bounds and underestimates. Since profiling was done on bulk unsorted PBMCs, naive and antigen-experienced compartments could not be conclusively compared. Compared with the aged group, the long-lived group had more naive CD4+ T cells, fewer expanded clones and increased TCR diversity, a pattern suggesting age selection. Because donor CMV infection status was unknown, age-related changes in expanded clonotypes were potentially confounded.

The chain joins TRBV3-1 to TRBJ2-5, with 8 bases matching TRBD1. Sequencing was done on a sample of blood. This receptor was identified in a man of 80 years or more in good health. For the CDR3, the sequence is CASSQTDRAETQYF. The nucleotide sequence is given as TGTGCCAGCAGCCAAACGGACAGGGCGGAGACCCAGTACTTC.